This T cell receptor (beta chain) was captured in a study of beta chain features in type 1 diabetes. In the study overall: Sorted cells from all samples, numbering fewer than 120,000,000, were examined.

In regard to this clone: Its specificity is not known.

Overall study results and limits: Patients with Type 1 diabetes showed moderately but significantly shorter TCRB CDR3s in all four CD4+ subsets. For cells with high TCR expression, cDNA sequencing could yield over-representation. For patients, the naive, central memory and Treg TCRB repertoires appeared more alike than for healthy donors.

Expressed TCRB transcripts were sequenced because the isolated RNA had all been reverse transcribed beforehand. Measured with immunoSEQ multiplex PCR; TCRdb has only the in-frame clones, and not every one. The sample has about 190,000 clones; roughly 7.1% are singletons. The J segment lost 3 bases and the V segment lost 5 bases, leaving 6 bases of the junction unmatched. CDR1 MNHEY and CDR2 SVGAGI come from the germline V gene. The CDR3 length is 14 residues. The chain recombines TRBV6-5 with TRBJ2-7; 8 nucleotides match TRBD1. Material for sequencing was central memory CD4+ T cells from blood. The sequence was collected from a woman between 35 and 50 years old with type 1 diabetes. In nucleotides, the CDR3 is TGTGCCAGCAGTAGGACAGGGCTGCTCTACGAGCAGTACTTC. Its translation: CASSRTGLLYEQYF.